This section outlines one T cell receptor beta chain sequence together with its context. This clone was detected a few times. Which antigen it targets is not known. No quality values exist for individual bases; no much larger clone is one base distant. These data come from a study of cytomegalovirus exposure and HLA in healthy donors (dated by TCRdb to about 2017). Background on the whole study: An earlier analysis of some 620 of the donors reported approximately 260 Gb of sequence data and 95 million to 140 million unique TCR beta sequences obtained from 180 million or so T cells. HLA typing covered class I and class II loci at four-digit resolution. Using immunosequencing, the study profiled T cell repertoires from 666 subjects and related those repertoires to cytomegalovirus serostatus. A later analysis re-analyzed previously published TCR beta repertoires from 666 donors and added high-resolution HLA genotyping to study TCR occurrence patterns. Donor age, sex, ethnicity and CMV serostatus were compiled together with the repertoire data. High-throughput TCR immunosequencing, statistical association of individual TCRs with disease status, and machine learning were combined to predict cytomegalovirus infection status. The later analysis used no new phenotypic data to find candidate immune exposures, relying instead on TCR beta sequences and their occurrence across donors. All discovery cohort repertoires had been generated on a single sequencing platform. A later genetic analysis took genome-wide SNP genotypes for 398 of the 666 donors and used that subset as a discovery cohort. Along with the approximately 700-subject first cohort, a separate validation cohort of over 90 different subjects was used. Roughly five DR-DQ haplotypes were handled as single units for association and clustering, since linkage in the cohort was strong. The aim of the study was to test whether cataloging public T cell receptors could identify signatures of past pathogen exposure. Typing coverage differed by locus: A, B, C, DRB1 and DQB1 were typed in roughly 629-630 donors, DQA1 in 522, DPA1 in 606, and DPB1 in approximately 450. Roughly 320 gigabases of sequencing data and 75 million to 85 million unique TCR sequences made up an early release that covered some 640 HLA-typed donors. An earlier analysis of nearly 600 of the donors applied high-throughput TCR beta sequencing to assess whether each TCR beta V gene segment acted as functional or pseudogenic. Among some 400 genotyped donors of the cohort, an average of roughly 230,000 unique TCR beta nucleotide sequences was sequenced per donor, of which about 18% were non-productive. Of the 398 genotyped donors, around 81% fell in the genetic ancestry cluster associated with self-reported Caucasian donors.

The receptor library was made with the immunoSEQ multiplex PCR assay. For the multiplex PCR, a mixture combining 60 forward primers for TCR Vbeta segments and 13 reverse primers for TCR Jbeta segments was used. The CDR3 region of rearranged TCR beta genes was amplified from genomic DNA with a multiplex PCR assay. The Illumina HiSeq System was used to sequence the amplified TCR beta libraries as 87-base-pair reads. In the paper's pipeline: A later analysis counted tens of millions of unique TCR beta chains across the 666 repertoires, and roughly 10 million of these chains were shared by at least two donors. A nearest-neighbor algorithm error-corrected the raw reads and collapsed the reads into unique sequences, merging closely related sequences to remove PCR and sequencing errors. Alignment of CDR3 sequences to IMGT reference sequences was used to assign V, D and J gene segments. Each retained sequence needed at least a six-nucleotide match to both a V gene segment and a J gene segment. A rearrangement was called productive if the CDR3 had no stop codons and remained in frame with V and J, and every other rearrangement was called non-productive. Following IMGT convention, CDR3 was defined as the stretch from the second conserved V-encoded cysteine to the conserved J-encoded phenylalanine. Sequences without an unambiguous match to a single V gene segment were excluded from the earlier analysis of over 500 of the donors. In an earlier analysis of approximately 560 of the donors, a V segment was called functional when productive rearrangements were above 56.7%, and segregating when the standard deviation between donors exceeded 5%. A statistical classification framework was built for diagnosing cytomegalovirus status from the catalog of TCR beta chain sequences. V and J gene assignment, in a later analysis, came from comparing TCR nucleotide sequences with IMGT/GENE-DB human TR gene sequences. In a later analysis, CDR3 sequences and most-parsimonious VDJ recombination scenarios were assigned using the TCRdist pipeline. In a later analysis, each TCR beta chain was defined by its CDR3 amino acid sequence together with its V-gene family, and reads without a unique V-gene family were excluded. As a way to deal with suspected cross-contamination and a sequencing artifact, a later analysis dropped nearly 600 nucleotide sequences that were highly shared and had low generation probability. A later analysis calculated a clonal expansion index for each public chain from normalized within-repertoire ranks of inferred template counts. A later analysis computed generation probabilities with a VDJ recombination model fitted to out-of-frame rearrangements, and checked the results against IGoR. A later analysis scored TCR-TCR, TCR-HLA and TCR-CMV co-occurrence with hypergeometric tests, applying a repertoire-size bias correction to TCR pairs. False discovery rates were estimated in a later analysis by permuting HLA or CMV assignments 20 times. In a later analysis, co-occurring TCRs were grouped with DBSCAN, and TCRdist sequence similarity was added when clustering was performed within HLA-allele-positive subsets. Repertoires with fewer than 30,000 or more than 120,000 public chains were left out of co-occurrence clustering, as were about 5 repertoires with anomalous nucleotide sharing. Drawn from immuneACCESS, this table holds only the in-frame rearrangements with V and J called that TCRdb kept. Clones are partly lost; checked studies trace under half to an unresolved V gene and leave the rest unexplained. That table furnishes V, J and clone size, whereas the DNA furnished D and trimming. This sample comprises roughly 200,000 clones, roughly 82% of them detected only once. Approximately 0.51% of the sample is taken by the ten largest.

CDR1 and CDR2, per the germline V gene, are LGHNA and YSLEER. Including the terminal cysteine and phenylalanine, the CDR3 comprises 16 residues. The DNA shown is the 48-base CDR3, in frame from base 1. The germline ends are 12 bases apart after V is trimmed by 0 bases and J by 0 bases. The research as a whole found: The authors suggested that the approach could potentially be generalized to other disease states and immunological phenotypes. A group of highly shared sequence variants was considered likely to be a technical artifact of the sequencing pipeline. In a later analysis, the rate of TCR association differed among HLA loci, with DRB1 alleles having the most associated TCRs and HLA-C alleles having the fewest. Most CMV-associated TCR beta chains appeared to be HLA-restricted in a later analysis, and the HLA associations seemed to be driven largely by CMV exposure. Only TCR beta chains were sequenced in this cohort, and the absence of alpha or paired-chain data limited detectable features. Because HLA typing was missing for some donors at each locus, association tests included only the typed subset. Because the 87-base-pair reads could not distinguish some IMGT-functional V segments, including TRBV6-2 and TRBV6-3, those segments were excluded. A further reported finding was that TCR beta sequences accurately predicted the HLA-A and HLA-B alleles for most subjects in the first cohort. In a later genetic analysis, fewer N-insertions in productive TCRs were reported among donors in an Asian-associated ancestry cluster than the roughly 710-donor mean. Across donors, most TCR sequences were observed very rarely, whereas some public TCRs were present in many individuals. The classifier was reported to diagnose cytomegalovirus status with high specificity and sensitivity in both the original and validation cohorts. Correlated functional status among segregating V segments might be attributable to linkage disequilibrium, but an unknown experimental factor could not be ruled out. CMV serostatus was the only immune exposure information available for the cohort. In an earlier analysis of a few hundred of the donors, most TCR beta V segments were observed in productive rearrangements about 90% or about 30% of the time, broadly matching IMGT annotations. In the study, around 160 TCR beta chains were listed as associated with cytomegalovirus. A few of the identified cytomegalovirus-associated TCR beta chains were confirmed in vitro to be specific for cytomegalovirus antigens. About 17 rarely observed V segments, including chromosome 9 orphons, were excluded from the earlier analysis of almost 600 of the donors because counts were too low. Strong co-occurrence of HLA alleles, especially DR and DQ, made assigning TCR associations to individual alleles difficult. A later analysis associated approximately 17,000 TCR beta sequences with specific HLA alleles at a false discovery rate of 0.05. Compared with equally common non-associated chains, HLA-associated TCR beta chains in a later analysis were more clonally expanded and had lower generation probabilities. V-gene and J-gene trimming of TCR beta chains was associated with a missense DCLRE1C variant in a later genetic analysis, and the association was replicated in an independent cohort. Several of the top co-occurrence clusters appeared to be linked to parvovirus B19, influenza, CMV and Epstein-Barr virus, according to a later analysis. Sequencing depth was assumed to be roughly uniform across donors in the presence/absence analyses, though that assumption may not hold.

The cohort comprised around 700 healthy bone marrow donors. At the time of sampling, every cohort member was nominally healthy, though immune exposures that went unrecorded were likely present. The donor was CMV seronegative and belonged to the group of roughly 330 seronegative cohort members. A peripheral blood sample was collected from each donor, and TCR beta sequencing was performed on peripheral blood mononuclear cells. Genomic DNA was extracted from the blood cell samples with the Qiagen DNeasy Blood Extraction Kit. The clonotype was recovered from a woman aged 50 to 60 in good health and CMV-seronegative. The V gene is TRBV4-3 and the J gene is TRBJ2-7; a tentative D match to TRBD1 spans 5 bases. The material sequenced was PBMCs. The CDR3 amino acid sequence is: CASSQDVFDSSYEQYF. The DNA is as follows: TGCGCCAGCAGCCAAGATGTCTTTGACAGCTCCTACGAGCAGTACTTC.